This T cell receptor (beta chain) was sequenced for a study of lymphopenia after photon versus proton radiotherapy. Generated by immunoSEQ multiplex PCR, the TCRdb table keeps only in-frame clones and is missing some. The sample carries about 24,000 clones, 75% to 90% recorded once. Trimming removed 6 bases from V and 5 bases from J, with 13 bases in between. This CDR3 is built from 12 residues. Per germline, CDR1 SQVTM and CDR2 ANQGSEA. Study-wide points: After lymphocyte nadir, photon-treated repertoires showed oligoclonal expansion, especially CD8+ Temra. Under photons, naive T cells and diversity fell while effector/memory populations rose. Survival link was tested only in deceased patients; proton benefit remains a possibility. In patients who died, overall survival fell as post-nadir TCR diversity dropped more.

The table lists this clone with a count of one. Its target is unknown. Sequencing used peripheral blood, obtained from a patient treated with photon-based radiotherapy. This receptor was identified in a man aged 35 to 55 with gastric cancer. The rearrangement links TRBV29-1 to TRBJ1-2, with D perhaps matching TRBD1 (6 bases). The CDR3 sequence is CSVSTGPYGYTF. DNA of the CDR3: TGCAGCGTCTCTACAGGGCCGTATGGCTACACCTTC.